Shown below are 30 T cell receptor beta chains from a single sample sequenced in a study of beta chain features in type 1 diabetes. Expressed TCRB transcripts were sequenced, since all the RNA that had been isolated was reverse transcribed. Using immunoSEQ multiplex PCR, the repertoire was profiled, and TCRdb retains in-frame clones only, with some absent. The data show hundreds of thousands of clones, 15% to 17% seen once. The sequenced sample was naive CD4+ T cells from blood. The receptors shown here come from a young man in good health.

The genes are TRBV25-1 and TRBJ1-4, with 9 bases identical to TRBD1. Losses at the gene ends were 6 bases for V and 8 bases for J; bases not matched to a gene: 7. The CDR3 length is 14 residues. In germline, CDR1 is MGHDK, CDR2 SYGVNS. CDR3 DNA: TGTGCCAGCAGGGGACAGGGCGGGGGAGAAAAACTGTTTTTT. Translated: CASRGQGGGEKLFF. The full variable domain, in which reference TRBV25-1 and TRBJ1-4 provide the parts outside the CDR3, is EADIYQTPRYLVIGTGKKITLECSQTMGHDKMYWYQQDPGMELHLIHYSYGVNSTEKGDLSSESTVSRIRTEHFPLTLESARPSHTSQYLCASRGQGGGEKLFFGSGTQLSVL.

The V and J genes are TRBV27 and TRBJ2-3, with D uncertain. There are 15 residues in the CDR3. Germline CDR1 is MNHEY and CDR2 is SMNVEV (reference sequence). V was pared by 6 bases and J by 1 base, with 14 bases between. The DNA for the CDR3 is TGTGCCAGCAGGCCCTGGGCCCAGGGCACAGATACGCAGTATTTT. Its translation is CASRPWAQGTDTQYF.

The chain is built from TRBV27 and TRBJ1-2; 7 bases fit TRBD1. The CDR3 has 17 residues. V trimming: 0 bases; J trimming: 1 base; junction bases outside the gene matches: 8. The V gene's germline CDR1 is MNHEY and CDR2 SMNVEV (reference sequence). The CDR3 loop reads CASSLSREGAFNYGYTF. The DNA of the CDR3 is TGTGCCAGCAGTTTATCGAGGGAGGGGGCGTTTAACTATGGCTACACCTTC.

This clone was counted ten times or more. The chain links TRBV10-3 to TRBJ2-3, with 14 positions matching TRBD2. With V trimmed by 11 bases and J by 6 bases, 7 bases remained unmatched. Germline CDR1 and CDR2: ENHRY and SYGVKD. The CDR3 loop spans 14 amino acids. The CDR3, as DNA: TGTGCCCTTGGGACTAGCGGGAGTGAGGATACGCAGTATTTT. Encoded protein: CALGTSGSEDTQYF.

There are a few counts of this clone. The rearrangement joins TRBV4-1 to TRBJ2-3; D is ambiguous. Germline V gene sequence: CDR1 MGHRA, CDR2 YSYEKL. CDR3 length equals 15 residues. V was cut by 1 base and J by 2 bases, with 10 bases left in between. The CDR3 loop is CASSQGAGTTDTQYF. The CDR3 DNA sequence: TGCGCCAGCAGCCAAGGGGCAGGTACCACAGATACGCAGTATTTT.

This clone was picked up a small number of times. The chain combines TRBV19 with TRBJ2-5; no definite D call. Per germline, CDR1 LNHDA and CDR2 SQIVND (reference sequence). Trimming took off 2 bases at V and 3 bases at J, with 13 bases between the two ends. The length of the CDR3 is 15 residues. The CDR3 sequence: CASSIKSRFKETQYF. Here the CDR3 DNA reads TGTGCCAGTAGTATAAAGTCGCGGTTCAAAGAGACCCAGTACTTC.

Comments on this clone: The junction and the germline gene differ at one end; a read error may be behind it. In DNA, the CDR3 is TGCGCCAGCAGCCAAGGGGGAGCGCGCGTTTTT. Protein sequence: CASSQGGARVF. The chain combines TRBV4-1 with TRBJ1-3, with unresolved D. The length of the CDR3 is 11 residues. Germline V gene sequence: CDR1 MGHRA, CDR2 YSYEKL.

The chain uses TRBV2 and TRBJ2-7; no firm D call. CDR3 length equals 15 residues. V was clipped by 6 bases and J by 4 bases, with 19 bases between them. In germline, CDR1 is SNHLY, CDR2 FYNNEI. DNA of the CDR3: TGTGCCAGCAGCCGCTTCGGCCCCGAAATATACGAGCAGTACTTC. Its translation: CASSRFGPEIYEQYF.

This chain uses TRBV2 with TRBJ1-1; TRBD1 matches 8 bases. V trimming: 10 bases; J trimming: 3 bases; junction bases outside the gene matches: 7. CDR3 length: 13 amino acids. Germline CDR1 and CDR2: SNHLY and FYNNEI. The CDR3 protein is CATTNRGYTEAFF. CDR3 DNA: TGTGCCACCACCAACAGGGGGTACACTGAAGCTTTCTTT. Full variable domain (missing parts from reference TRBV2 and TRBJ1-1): EPEVTQTPSHQVTQMGQEVILRCVPISNHLYFYWYRQILGQKVEFLVSFYNNEISEKSEIFDDQFSVERPDGSNFTLKIRSTKLEDSAMYFCATTNRGYTEAFFGQGTRLTVV.

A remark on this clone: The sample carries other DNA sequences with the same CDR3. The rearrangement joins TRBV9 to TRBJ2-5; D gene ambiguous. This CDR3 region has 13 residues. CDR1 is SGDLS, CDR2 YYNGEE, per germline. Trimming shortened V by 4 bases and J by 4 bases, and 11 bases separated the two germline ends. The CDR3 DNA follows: TGTGCCAGCAGCCCCCGGGCAGGAGAGACCCAGTACTTC. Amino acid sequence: CASSPRAGETQYF.

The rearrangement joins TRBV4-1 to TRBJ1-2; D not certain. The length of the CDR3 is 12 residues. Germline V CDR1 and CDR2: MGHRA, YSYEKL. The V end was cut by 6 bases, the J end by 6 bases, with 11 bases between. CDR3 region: CASRNFPDGYTF. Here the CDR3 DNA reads TGCGCCAGCAGGAATTTTCCCGATGGCTACACCTTC.

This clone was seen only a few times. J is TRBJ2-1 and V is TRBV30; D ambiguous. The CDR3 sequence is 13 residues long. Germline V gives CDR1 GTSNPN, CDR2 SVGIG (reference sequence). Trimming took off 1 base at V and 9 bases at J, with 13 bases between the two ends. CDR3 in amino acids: CAWSARFPREQFF. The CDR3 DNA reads TGTGCCTGGAGTGCTCGCTTCCCACGTGAGCAGTTCTTC.

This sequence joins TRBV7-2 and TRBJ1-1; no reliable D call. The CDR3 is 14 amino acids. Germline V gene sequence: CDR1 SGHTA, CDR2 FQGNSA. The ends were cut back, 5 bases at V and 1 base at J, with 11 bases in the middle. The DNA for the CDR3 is TGTGCCAGCAGCGTAGGGCCAGAGAACACTGAAGCTTTCTTT. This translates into CASSVGPENTEAFF.

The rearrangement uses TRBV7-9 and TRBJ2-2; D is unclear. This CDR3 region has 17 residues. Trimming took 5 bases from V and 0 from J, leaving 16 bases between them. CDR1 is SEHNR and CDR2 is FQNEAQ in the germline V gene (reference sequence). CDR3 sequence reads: CASSLAPGPPNTGELFF. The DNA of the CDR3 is TGTGCCAGCAGCCTGGCACCCGGACCTCCGAACACCGGGGAGCTGTTTTTT.

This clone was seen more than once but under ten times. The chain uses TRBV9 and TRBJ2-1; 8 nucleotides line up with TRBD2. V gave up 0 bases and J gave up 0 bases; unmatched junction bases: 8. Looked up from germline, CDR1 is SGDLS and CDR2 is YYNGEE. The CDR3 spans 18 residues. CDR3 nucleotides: TGTGCCAGCAGCGTAGGGTTAACTAGCGGCAGCTCCTACAATGAGCAGTTCTTC. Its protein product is CASSVGLTSGSSYNEQFF.

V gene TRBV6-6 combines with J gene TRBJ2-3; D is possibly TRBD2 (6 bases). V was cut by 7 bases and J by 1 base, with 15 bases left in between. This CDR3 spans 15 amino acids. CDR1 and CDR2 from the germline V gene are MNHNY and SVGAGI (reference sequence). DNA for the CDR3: TGTGCCAGCACTGCCCGGGGGTCCCGCACAGATACGCAGTATTTT. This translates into CASTARGSRTDTQYF.

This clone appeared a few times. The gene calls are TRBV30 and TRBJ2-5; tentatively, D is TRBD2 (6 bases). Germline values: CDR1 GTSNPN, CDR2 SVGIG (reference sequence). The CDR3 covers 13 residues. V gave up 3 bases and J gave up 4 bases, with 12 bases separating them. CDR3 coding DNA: TGTGCCTGGAGGGCCGCGGGGCGAGAGACCCAGTACTTC. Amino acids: CAWRAAGRETQYF.

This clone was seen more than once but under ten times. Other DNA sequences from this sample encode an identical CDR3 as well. CDR3 DNA: TGTGCCAGCAGCTCGCTAGCGGGGGGGCAGGGAGATACGCAGTATTTT. Translated: CASSSLAGGQGDTQYF. The chain has TRBV7-2 and TRBJ2-3, with TRBD2 identical over 12 bases. Germline V CDR1 and CDR2: SGHTA, FQGNSA. Trimming at V came to 4 bases and at J to 5 bases, leaving 7 bases not matched to a gene. The CDR3 sequence is 16 residues long.

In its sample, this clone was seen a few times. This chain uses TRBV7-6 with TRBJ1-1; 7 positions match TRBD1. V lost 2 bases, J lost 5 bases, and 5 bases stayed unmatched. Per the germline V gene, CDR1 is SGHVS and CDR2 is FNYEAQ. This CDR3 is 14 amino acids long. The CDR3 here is CASSLSRQGTEAFF. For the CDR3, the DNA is TGTGCCAGCAGCTTAAGCCGACAGGGTACTGAAGCTTTCTTT.

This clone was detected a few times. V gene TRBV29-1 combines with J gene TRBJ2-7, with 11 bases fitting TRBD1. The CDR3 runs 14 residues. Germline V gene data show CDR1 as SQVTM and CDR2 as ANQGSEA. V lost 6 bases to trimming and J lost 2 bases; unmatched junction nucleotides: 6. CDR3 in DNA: TGCAGCGTCAGGGACAGGGGGTTGACCTACGAGCAGTACTTC. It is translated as CSVRDRGLTYEQYF.

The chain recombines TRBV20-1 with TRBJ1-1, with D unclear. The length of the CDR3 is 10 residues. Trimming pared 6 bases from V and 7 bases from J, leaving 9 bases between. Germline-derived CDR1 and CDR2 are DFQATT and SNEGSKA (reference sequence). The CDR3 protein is CSARLREAFF. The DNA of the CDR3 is TGCAGTGCCCGTCTTCGTGAAGCTTTCTTT.

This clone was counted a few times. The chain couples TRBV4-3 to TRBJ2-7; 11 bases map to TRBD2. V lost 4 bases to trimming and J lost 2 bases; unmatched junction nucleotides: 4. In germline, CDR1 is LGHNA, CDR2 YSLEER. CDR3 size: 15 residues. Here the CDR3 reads CASSLGTSGAYEQYF. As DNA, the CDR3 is TGCGCCAGCAGCCTCGGGACTAGCGGAGCCTACGAGCAGTACTTC.

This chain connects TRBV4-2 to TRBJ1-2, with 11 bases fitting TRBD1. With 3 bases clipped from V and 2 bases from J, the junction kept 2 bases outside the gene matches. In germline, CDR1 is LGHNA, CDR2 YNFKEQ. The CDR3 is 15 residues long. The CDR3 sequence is CASSQGTGGNYGYTF. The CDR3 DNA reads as TGTGCCAGCAGCCAGGGGACAGGGGGAAACTATGGCTACACCTTC.

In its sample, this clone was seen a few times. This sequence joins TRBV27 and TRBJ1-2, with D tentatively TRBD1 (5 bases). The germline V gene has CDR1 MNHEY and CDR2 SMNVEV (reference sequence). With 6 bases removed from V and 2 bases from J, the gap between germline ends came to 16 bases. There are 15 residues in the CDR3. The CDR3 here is CASRGPPGLNYGYTF. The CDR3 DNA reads TGTGCCAGCAGGGGACCCCCAGGGCTCAACTATGGCTACACCTTC.

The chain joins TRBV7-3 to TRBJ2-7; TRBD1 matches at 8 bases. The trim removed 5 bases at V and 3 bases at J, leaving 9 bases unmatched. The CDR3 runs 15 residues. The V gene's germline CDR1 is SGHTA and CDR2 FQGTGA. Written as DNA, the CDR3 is TGTGCCAGCAGCCCGCAGGGGGCGCGTAACTACGAGCAGTACTTC. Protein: CASSPQGARNYEQYF.

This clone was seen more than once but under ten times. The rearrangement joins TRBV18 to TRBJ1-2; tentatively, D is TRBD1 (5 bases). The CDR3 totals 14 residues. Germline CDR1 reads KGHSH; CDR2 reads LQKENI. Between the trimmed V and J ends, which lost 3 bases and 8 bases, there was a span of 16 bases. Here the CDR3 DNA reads TGTGCCAGCTCACCTTCTTCAGGGAGCTGGGGCTACACCTTC. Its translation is CASSPSSGSWGYTF.

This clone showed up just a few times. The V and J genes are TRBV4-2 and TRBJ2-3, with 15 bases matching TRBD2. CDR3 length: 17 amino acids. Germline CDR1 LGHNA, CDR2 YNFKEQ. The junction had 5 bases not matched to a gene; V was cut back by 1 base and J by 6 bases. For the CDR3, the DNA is TGTGCCAGCAGCCAAGGGACTAGCGGGGGGGCCTTGGATACGCAGTATTTT. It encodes CASSQGTSGGALDTQYF.

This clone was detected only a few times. The CDR3 sequence is CASSPGQIYNEQFF. The CDR3 DNA sequence: TGTGCCAGCAGCCCGGGACAGATCTACAATGAGCAGTTCTTC. The chain employs TRBV7-3 and TRBJ2-1; 7 bases are shared with TRBD1. The trim removed 5 bases at V and 3 bases at J, leaving 4 bases unmatched. Germline values: CDR1 SGHTA, CDR2 FQGTGA. The CDR3 contains 14 residues.

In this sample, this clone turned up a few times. The CDR3, as DNA: TGTGCCAGCAGCTTAGCCGTGGCAGGGATAATGCAGACCCAGTACTTC. Its translation: CASSLAVAGIMQTQYF. The V call is TRBV7-9, the J call TRBJ2-5, with D possibly matching TRBD1 (5 bases). Trimming removed 0 bases from V and 6 bases from J, with 17 bases in between. CDR3 length equals 16 residues. Germline CDR1 and CDR2: SEHNR and FQNEAQ (reference sequence).

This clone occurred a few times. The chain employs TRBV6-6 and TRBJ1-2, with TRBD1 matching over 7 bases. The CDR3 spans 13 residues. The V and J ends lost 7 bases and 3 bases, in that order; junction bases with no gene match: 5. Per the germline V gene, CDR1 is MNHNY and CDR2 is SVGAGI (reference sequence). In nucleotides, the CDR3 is TGTGCCAGCAAGCCAGGACAGGACTATGGCTACACCTTC. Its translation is CASKPGQDYGYTF.